These T cell receptor beta chains were read from a single sample in a study of neurological immune-mediated disorders. Using its own MiXCR run on the 5' RACE reads, TCRdb lists one record per CDR3 protein. The data contain approximately 66,000 distinct CDR3 sequences, 4.5% of them seen just once; the ten biggest clones take up approximately 7%. The material sequenced was PBMCs. The origin of the receptors is a man under 40 with multiple sclerosis. CDR3s include the opening cysteine and the closing phenylalanine or tryptophan. D genes are given only for firm matches. The listing skips clone size in some rows; elsewhere it reads once, few, many or a size class.

j_gene: TRBJ2-1; v_gene: TRBV20-1; abundance: many; d_gene: TRBD2; CDR3nt: TGCAGTTCGGGACTAGATTACAATGAGCAGTTCTTC; CDR3aa: CSSGLDYNEQFF
j_gene: TRBJ1-1; v_gene: TRBV5-5; abundance: few; d_gene: -; CDR3nt: TGTGCCAGCAGCTTGGTTACACACCTGAACACTGAAGCTTTCTTT; CDR3aa: CASSLVTHLNTEAFF
j_gene: TRBJ2-1; v_gene: TRBV7-8; abundance: few; d_gene: TRBD2; CDR3nt: TGTGCCACCTCTAGCGGGGATTCCTACAATGAGCAGTTCTTC; CDR3aa: CATSSGDSYNEQFF
j_gene: TRBJ1-3; v_gene: TRBV13; abundance: many; d_gene: -; CDR3nt: TGTGCCAGCAGCTTAAACTCCGGAATCTCTGGAAACACCATATATTTT; CDR3aa: CASSLNSGISGNTIYF
j_gene: TRBJ2-5; v_gene: TRBV4-1; abundance: few; d_gene: TRBD2; CDR3nt: TGCGCCAGCAGCCTCGGACTAGCGGGGGGACGGGAGACCCAGTACTTC; CDR3aa: CASSLGLAGGRETQYF
j_gene: TRBJ2-5; v_gene: TRBV20-1; abundance: many; d_gene: TRBD2; CDR3nt: TGCAGTGCTAGGTCCTCCGGGGGACTACAAGAGACCCAGTACTTC; CDR3aa: CSARSSGGLQETQYF
j_gene: TRBJ1-6; v_gene: TRBV5-1; abundance: -; d_gene: -; CDR3nt: TGCGCCAGCAGCGCCTCCAAGGATTCACCCCTCAACTTT; CDR3aa: CASSASKDSPLNF
j_gene: TRBJ2-1; v_gene: TRBV4-1; abundance: many; d_gene: -; CDR3nt: TGCGCCAGCAGCCTAAGGGGTCTTAACAATGAGCAGTTCTTC; CDR3aa: CASSLRGLNNEQFF
j_gene: TRBJ1-2; v_gene: TRBV20-1; abundance: many; d_gene: -; CDR3nt: TGCAGTGCTAGAGATCAGCGGGAACTGAGTGGCTACACCTTC; CDR3aa: CSARDQRELSGYTF
j_gene: TRBJ2-3; v_gene: TRBV29-1; abundance: many; d_gene: -; CDR3nt: TGCAGCGTTGAACCCATCCAGGGGGGTACGCAGTATTTT; CDR3aa: CSVEPIQGGTQYF
j_gene: TRBJ1-1; v_gene: TRBV7-3; abundance: many; d_gene: -; CDR3nt: TGTGCCAGCAGCTTATTCAGGGAGGCTGAAGCTTTCTTT; CDR3aa: CASSLFREAEAFF
j_gene: TRBJ1-2; v_gene: TRBV3-1; abundance: few; d_gene: TRBD1; CDR3nt: TGTGCCAGCAGCAAAGCCAGGGGGGGCTACACCTTC; CDR3aa: CASSKARGGYTF
j_gene: TRBJ2-7; v_gene: TRBV12-3/TRBV12-4; abundance: many; d_gene: -; CDR3nt: TGTGCCAGCAGTTTATCAGGGAGGTACGAGCAGTACTTC; CDR3aa: CASSLSGRYEQYF
j_gene: TRBJ1-1; v_gene: TRBV5-1; abundance: many; d_gene: TRBD1; CDR3nt: TGCGCCAGCAGGACGACAGGGGCCAACACTGAAGCTTTCTTT; CDR3aa: CASRTTGANTEAFF
j_gene: TRBJ1-2; v_gene: TRBV7-9; abundance: many; d_gene: -; CDR3nt: TGTGCCAGCAGCCTGGCGCGGATATATGGCTACACCTTC; CDR3aa: CASSLARIYGYTF
j_gene: TRBJ2-2; v_gene: TRBV29-1; abundance: many; d_gene: -; CDR3nt: TGCAGCGCGGGATCCCAGTTCGCGAACACCGGGGAGCTGTTTTTT; CDR3aa: CSAGSQFANTGELFF
j_gene: TRBJ1-2; v_gene: TRBV11-2; abundance: many; d_gene: TRBD1; CDR3nt: TGTGCCAGCAGCTTCCCGACAGGGGCCGGCGGCTACACCTTC; CDR3aa: CASSFPTGAGGYTF
j_gene: TRBJ1-2; v_gene: TRBV4-1; abundance: -; d_gene: -; CDR3nt: TGCGCCAGCAGCCAAGATAATCCAGATAGCTATGGCTACACCTTC; CDR3aa: CASSQDNPDSYGYTF
j_gene: TRBJ1-2; v_gene: TRBV5-1; abundance: few; d_gene: -; CDR3nt: TGCGCCAGCAGCTTGGCCCCGACGGGTATACGTTCCTATGGCTACACCTTC; CDR3aa: CASSLAPTGIRSYGYTF
j_gene: TRBJ1-1; v_gene: TRBV24-1; abundance: many; d_gene: -; CDR3nt: TGTGCCACCAGTGACGGCCTAGAAGCTTTCTTT; CDR3aa: CATSDGLEAFF